This entry lists 20 T cell receptor beta chains sequenced from one sample in a study of shared clonotypes between healthy human individuals. Repertoires were generated with immunoSEQ multiplex PCR, while TCRdb's copy carries only in-frame clones and drops some. The sample has around 1.6 million clones, roughly 98% seen once. The sequencing sample was made of naive CD4+ T cells sorted from blood. Specified subset: CD45RA+ positively selected. The receptors here all came from a man aged 25 to 45 in good health.

The chain carries TRBV2 and TRBJ1-4; D is unclear. Germline V gene lookup returns CDR1 SNHLY and CDR2 FYNNEI. V was pared by 5 bases and J by 8 bases, with 15 bases between. The CDR3 is made up of 14 amino acids. CDR3 residues: CASSPFFSKEKLFF. CDR3 bases: TGTGCCAGCAGTCCATTTTTTAGTAAGGAAAAACTGTTTTTT.

The V gene is TRBV27, the J gene TRBJ1-1, with D possibly being TRBD1 (5 bases). Per the germline V gene, CDR1 is MNHEY and CDR2 is SMNVEV (reference sequence). The CDR3 sequence is 16 residues long. With 1 base removed from V and 3 bases from J, the gap between germline ends came to 15 bases. The CDR3 reads CASSLWAPGRDTEAFF. For the CDR3, the DNA is TGTGCCAGCAGTTTATGGGCCCCAGGGAGGGACACTGAAGCTTTCTTT.

The chain combines TRBV7-9 with TRBJ2-7; D is unresolved. Trimming shortened V by 0 bases and J by 5 bases, and 8 bases separated the two germline ends. The CDR3 is 13 residues long. Germline assignment: CDR1 SEHNR and CDR2 FQNEAQ (reference sequence). The CDR3 DNA sequence: TGTGCCAGCAGCTTAGCGCAGTGGGACGAGCAGTACTTC. Protein: CASSLAQWDEQYF.

As regards this clone: This sample also contains other DNA sequences that code for the same CDR3. The gene calls are TRBV5-1 and TRBJ1-1; tentative D call: TRBD1 (5 bases). The CDR3 has 13 residues. Germline V gene data show CDR1 as SGHRS and CDR2 as YFSETQ. V lost 0 bases to trimming and J lost 6 bases, with 9 bases between them. For the CDR3, the DNA is TGCGCCAGCAGCTTGGATTCGGGGGCTGAAGCTTTCTTT. It yields the protein CASSLDSGAEAFF.

The genes are TRBV5-1 and TRBJ2-3; 16 positions agree with TRBD2. V dropped 4 bases and J dropped 8; count of bases not matched to a gene: 13. The CDR3 is made up of 18 amino acids. Germline V CDR1 and CDR2: SGHRS, YFSETQ. The CDR3 nucleotides are TGCGCCAGCAGCCCCCACCAGGGACTAGCGGGAGGGCCTGGTACGCAGTATTTT. It specifies CASSPHQGLAGGPGTQYF.

The chain carries TRBV9 and TRBJ2-1; D is ambiguous. Germline V CDR1 and CDR2: SGDLS, YYNGEE. Between the trimmed V and J ends, which lost 0 bases and 0 bases, there was a span of 10 bases. The CDR3 contains 16 residues. This CDR3 is CASSVGAPSSYNEQFF. As DNA, the CDR3 is TGTGCCAGCAGCGTAGGAGCCCCGAGCTCCTACAATGAGCAGTTCTTC.

This chain joins TRBV9 and TRBJ2-3; tentative D call: TRBD2 (6 bases). Germline CDR1 and CDR2: SGDLS and YYNGEE. V was shortened by 0 bases and J by 1 base, with 15 bases between the two germline ends. This CDR3 has 17 amino acids. The CDR3 protein is CASSVVPSVGGTDTQYF. The CDR3 DNA reads TGTGCCAGCAGCGTAGTTCCTAGCGTAGGGGGCACAGATACGCAGTATTTT. Looking up the rest from reference TRBV9 and TRBJ2-3 gives the full variable domain: DSGVTQTPKHLITATGQRVTLRCSPRSGDLSVYWYQQSLDQGLQFLIQYYNGEERAKGNILERFSAQQFPDLHSELNLSSLELGDSALYFCASSVVPSVGGTDTQYFGPGTRLTVL.

The chain couples TRBV27 to TRBJ1-2, with TRBD1 matching 9 bases. This CDR3 contains 13 residues. Germline V gives CDR1 MNHEY, CDR2 SMNVEV (reference sequence). The J segment lost 8 bases and the V segment lost 3 bases, leaving 4 bases of the junction unmatched. The CDR3 DNA follows: TGTGCCAGCAGTTTCCGGGACAGGGTCGGCTACACCTTC. Its protein is CASSFRDRVGYTF.

The rearrangement uses TRBV2 and TRBJ2-1; TRBD2 matches 13 bases. V was pared by 6 bases and J by 7 bases, with 12 bases of the junction left unmatched. CDR1 and CDR2 (germline): SNHLY, FYNNEI. CDR3 size: 17 residues. CDR3 bases: TGTGCCAGCAGGGGGGTGGGACTAGCGGGACCCGGGAATGAGCAGTTCTTC. Its translation is CASRGVGLAGPGNEQFF.

For this clone: A read error may account for a junction end that differs from germline. V and J are TRBV7-7 and TRBJ2-3; the D gene could be TRBD1 or TRBD2 (7 bases each). Germline loops: CDR1 SSHAT, CDR2 FNYEAQ (reference sequence). The length of the CDR3 is 12 residues. The CDR3: CASSQGGSTQYF. The CDR3 nucleotides are TGTGCTAGCAGCCAGGGGGGGAGTACGCAGTATTTT.

V usage is TRBV29-1 and J usage is TRBJ2-7; 8 nucleotides align to TRBD1. The CDR3 length is 16 residues. V gave up 0 bases and J gave up 4 bases; unmatched junction bases: 11. In germline, CDR1 is SQVTM, CDR2 ANQGSEA. CDR3 nucleotide sequence: TGCAGCGTTGAAGAAAAAGGGTCAGGGGGCCTGTACGAGCAGTACTTC. Translating it yields CSVEEKGSGGLYEQYF.

Note on this clone: The sample carries other DNA sequences with the same CDR3. The rearrangement joins TRBV7-2 to TRBJ2-7, with no clear D. Germline CDR1 and CDR2: SGHTA and FQGNSA. Deletions cut 1 base from V and 7 bases from J, with 5 bases between. This CDR3 spans 11 amino acids. In nucleotides, the CDR3 is TGTGCCAGCAGCTTAGTCCGAGAGCAGTACTTC. Its translation is CASSLVREQYF.

The chain joins TRBV28 to TRBJ1-4; D remains unclear. Trimming cost V 5 bases and J 7 bases, with 14 bases left between them. The CDR3 runs to 14 residues. Germline lookup yields CDR1 MDHEN and CDR2 SYDVKM. CDR3 protein: CASSPNTWGEKLFF. DNA of the CDR3: TGTGCCAGCAGTCCGAATACTTGGGGTGAAAAACTGTTTTTT. Drawing the rest from reference TRBV28 and TRBJ1-4, the complete variable domain is DVKVTQSSRYLVKRTGEKVFLECVQDMDHENMFWYRQDPGLGLRLIYFSYDVKMKEKGDIPEGYSVSREKKERFSLILESASTNQTSMYLCASSPNTWGEKLFFGSGTQLSVL.

The rearrangement links TRBV6-6 to TRBJ1-5; D is unclear. This CDR3 has 11 amino acids. CDR1 is MNHNY, CDR2 SVGAGI, per germline (reference sequence). The ends were cut back, 6 bases at V and 9 bases at J, with 9 bases in the middle. DNA for the CDR3: TGTGCCAGCAGCCCCTTGGGGCCCCAGCATTTT. Translated: CASSPLGPQHF.

V and J are TRBV28 and TRBJ1-5; D is undetermined. V lost 6 bases and J 3 bases, leaving 18 bases between the germline ends. CDR3 length: 16 amino acids. CDR1 is MDHEN, CDR2 SYDVKM, per germline. The CDR3 DNA is TGTGCCAGCAGCCGCCCAGAGGAAGGGCCCAATCAGCCCCAGCATTTT. Its translation: CASSRPEEGPNQPQHF.

The rearrangement joins TRBV19 to TRBJ1-5; D gene uncertain. Trimming shortened V by 3 bases and J by 3 bases, and 6 bases separated the two germline ends. In germline, CDR1 is LNHDA, CDR2 SQIVND (reference sequence). The CDR3 spans 13 residues. The CDR3 is CASSMQTNQPQHF. The CDR3 DNA reads TGTGCCAGTAGTATGCAGACCAATCAGCCCCAGCATTTT.

This clone was observed a single time. CDR3 sequence: CASSPATGSGGNEKLFF. The CDR3 nucleotides are TGTGCCAGCTCACCAGCGACAGGGAGTGGGGGAAATGAAAAACTGTTTTTT. This chain joins TRBV18 and TRBJ1-4, with 7 bases identical to TRBD1. This CDR3 has 17 amino acids. Germline CDR1 is KGHSH and CDR2 is LQKENI. Germline trimming cut 2 bases from V and 5 bases from J; bases unmatched to any gene: 11. Drawing the rest from reference TRBV18 and TRBJ1-4, the complete variable domain is NAGVMQNPRHLVRRRGQEARLRCSPMKGHSHVYWYRQLPEEGLKFMVYLQKENIIDESGMPKERFSAEFPKEGPSILRIQQVVRGDSAAYFCASSPATGSGGNEKLFFGSGTQLSVL.

The genes are TRBV4-1 and TRBJ2-1; 8 nucleotides align to TRBD2. Germline assignment: CDR1 MGHRA and CDR2 YSYEKL. V dropped 3 bases and J dropped 9; count of bases not matched to a gene: 10. The CDR3 loop spans 15 amino acids. The CDR3, as DNA: TGCGCCAGCAGCCAGAGACTCGCCGGGGGGGTTGAGCAGTTCTTC. This encodes CASSQRLAGGVEQFF.

In this sample, this clone turned up once. V gene TRBV19 combines with J gene TRBJ2-3; 7 bases line up with TRBD2. Germline V gene sequence: CDR1 LNHDA, CDR2 SQIVND (reference sequence). The CDR3 length is 15 residues. V lost 3 bases and J lost 2; bases outside the gene matches: 5. CDR3 residues: CASSISSGFTDTQYF. In DNA, the CDR3 is TGTGCCAGTAGTATCTCTAGCGGATTCACAGATACGCAGTATTTT.

This chain joins TRBV15 and TRBJ2-7; 11 positions agree with TRBD2. J gave up 3 bases and V 2 bases, and 3 bases lay outside the gene matches. CDR3 length: 15 amino acids. Germline V lookup: CDR1 LNHNV, CDR2 YYDKDF (reference sequence). CDR3 coding DNA: TGTGCCACCAGCAGACTAGCGGGAGGAGGCTACGAGCAGTACTTC. Its translation is CATSRLAGGGYEQYF.